These 16 T cell receptor beta chains were sequenced from one sample in a study of blood T cell repertoires in COVID-19. The protocol was immunoSEQ multiplex PCR, while the TCRdb copy is restricted to in-frame clones and leaves out a portion. The sample records fewer than 120,000 clones, around four fifths being singletons. Input material: peripheral blood. The source is a woman aged 60 to 75 with acute or convalescent COVID-19.

V gene TRBV12-2 combines with J gene TRBJ1-2. TRBV12-2 corresponds to a pseudogene. This CDR3 spans 17 amino acids. CDR3 residues: CASRPRSRLLANYGYTF. CDR3 nucleotide sequence: TGTGCAAGTCGCCCGCGGAGCCGACTGCTAGCTAACTATGGCTACACCTTC.

The J gene is TRBJ1-4, the V gene TRBV12-5, with 8 bases lining up with TRBD1. The length of the CDR3 is 14 residues. The V and J ends lost 5 bases and 8 bases, in that order; junction bases with no gene match: 7. Germline CDR1 LGHNT, CDR2 FRNRAP. The chain's CDR3 is CASGLITGGEKLFF. In DNA, the CDR3 is TGTGCTAGTGGTCTAATAACAGGGGGAGAAAAACTGTTTTTT.

The V gene is TRBV19, the J gene TRBJ2-5, with D hard to call. Deletions cut 5 bases from V and 4 bases from J, with 8 bases between. Germline CDR1 reads LNHDA; CDR2 reads SQIVND (reference sequence). The CDR3 length is 12 residues. The CDR3 is CASSAARETQYF. The CDR3 DNA is TGTGCCAGTAGTGCCGCGAGAGAGACCCAGTACTTC.

This chain uses TRBV7-9 with TRBJ2-7; D is possibly TRBD1 (5 bases). CDR1 is SEHNR, CDR2 FQNEAQ, per germline (reference sequence). The CDR3 loop spans 12 amino acids. V was trimmed by 4 bases and J by 2 bases, leaving 6 bases between them. As DNA, the CDR3 is TGTGCCAGCAGCTGGGGCACCTACGAGCAGTACTTC. Residues: CASSWGTYEQYF. Drawing the rest from reference TRBV7-9 and TRBJ2-7, the complete variable domain is DTGVSQNPRHKITKRGQNVTFRCDPISEHNRLYWYRQTLGQGPEFLTYFQNEAQLEKSRLLSDRFSAERPKGSFSTLEIQRTEQGDSAMYLCASSWGTYEQYFGPGTRLTVT.

The chain joins TRBV5-1 to TRBJ2-3, with D possibly TRBD2 on 5 matching bases. In germline, CDR1 is SGHRS, CDR2 YFSETQ. Trimming took off 3 bases at V and 1 base at J, with 15 bases between the two ends. CDR3 length equals 16 residues. The CDR3 is CASSSTVRGRTDTQYF. The DNA for the CDR3 is TGCGCCAGCAGCTCCACTGTCCGGGGTCGCACAGATACGCAGTATTTT.

The rearrangement joins TRBV3-1 (or the pseudogene TRBV3-2) to TRBJ2-3, with TRBD2 matching 8 bases. The CDR3 has 15 residues. Trimming cost V 7 bases and J 1 base; bases outside gene matches: 7. Germline CDR1 and CDR2: LGHDT and YNNKEL (reference sequence). Here the CDR3 DNA reads TGTGCCAGCACCCACCGGGGGGGTCGCACAGATACGCAGTATTTT. Encoded protein: CASTHRGGRTDTQYF.

The chain combines TRBV11-2 with TRBJ2-3; the match to TRBD2 covers 8 bases. This CDR3 region has 15 residues. V lost 6 bases, J lost 1 base, and 6 bases stayed unmatched. Looked up from germline, CDR1 is SGHAT and CDR2 is FQNNGV. CDR3 protein: CASRLGGAGTDTQYF. Written as DNA, the CDR3 is TGTGCCAGCAGACTCGGGGGGGCGGGCACAGATACGCAGTATTTT.

The V and J genes are TRBV9 and TRBJ2-3; a possible D gene is TRBD2 (5 bases). V lost 6 bases, J lost 5 bases, and 19 bases lay in between. Germline lookup yields CDR1 SGDLS and CDR2 YYNGEE. The CDR3 is 15 residues long. The CDR3 DNA reads as TGTGCCAGCAACGCGGGCATTTCGGAAGAAGATACGCAGTATTTT. Its translation: CASNAGISEEDTQYF. The full variable domain, with the rest looked up from reference TRBV9 and TRBJ2-3, is DSGVTQTPKHLITATGQRVTLRCSPRSGDLSVYWYQQSLDQGLQFLIQYYNGEERAKGNILERFSAQQFPDLHSELNLSSLELGDSALYFCASNAGISEEDTQYFGPGTRLTVL.

The rearrangement uses TRBV4-3 and TRBJ2-3; no clear D. V lost 4 bases and J lost 8, with 10 bases in between. This CDR3 is 12 amino acids long. Per the germline V gene, CDR1 is LGHNA and CDR2 is YSLEER. CDR3 amino acids: CASSRDTRTQYF. The CDR3 bases are TGCGCCAGCAGCCGCGACACACGTACGCAGTATTTT.

This CDR3 reads CASSLRPRQGAGNTIYF. CDR3 DNA sequence: TGTGCCAGCAGCTTACGGCCTCGACAGGGGGCTGGAAACACCATATATTTT. The chain carries TRBV7-9 and TRBJ1-3; 9 positions match TRBD1. Losses at the gene ends were 2 bases for V and 2 bases for J; bases not matched to a gene: 7. The CDR3 length is 17 residues. CDR1 SEHNR and CDR2 FQNEAQ come from the germline V gene (reference sequence).

This chain joins TRBV28 and TRBJ2-7; D might be TRBD1 (6 bases). CDR3 length: 12 residues. Deletions cut 3 bases from V and 5 bases from J, with 8 bases between. Germline CDR1 MDHEN, CDR2 SYDVKM. CDR3 coding DNA: TGTGCCAGCAGTTTGGGGGCAGACGAGCAGTACTTC. It yields the protein CASSLGADEQYF.

The DNA of the CDR3 is TGTGCCAGCAGCTTAGGGGGCGGGAGGGGTGGCACAGATACGCAGTATTTT. Protein: CASSLGGGRGGTDTQYF. The V gene is TRBV11-3, the J gene TRBJ2-3; TRBD2 matches 9 bases. The junction had 6 bases not matched to a gene; V was cut back by 1 base and J by 1 base. The CDR3 covers 17 residues. Germline CDR1 SGHNT, CDR2 YENEEA.

The chain has TRBV7-2 and TRBJ2-1; D is ambiguous. V was shortened by 1 base and J by 3 bases, with 10 bases between the two germline ends. Germline V lookup: CDR1 SGHTA, CDR2 FQGNSA. The CDR3 covers 15 residues. The CDR3 DNA sequence: TGTGCCAGCAGCTTAGAGTGGTCCGGCTACAATGAGCAGTTCTTC. It is translated as CASSLEWSGYNEQFF.

The chain is built from TRBV12-3 or TRBV12-4 and TRBJ1-5, with D unresolved. This CDR3 contains 13 residues. Trimming removed 4 bases from V and 4 bases from J, with 8 bases in between. For the CDR3, the DNA is TGTGCCAGCAGTTACGGGGAAAATCAGCCCCAGCATTTT. This gives the protein CASSYGENQPQHF.

The gene calls are TRBV11-1 and TRBJ1-1, with D possibly being TRBD1 (5 bases). Germline V lookup: CDR1 SGHAT, CDR2 FQDESV (reference sequence). The CDR3 runs to 14 residues. Trimming took off 1 base at V and 3 bases at J, with 9 bases between the two ends. Here the CDR3 reads CASSLEGLDTEAFF. The CDR3 DNA reads TGTGCCAGCAGCTTAGAGGGGCTGGACACTGAAGCTTTCTTT.

Here the CDR3 reads CASSLGSRGPTDTQYF. The CDR3 nucleotides are TGTGCCAGCAGCTTAGGGTCGCGGGGGCCCACAGATACGCAGTATTTT. The chain has TRBV7-3 and TRBJ2-3; D is possibly TRBD2 (7 bases). The CDR3 is made up of 16 amino acids. Germline CDR1 and CDR2: SGHTA and FQGTGA. Trimming removed 2 bases from V and 2 bases from J, with 14 bases in between.